What follows is one T cell receptor (beta chain) and its context. Its antigen is unidentified. The donors were in the roughly 110-subject validation cohort; that cohort was separate from the roughly 700-subject first cohort. Here immunoSEQ multiplex PCR was the method, and the copy in TCRdb shows in-frame clones only, minus some. The top ten clones hold 2% to 2.5% of a sample with approximately 170,000 clones, just under 85% of them seen once. These data originate in a study of cytomegalovirus exposure and HLA in healthy donors. Whole-study context: A later analysis reported the roughly 130 validation repertoires used the same platform as the approximately 670 first-cohort repertoires. Overall study findings and caveats: While the bulk of TCR sequences proved rare, some public TCRs turned up in many donors. The study labeled 164 TCR beta chains cytomegalovirus-associated.

Germline CDR1 reads SGHRS; CDR2 reads YFSETQ. The length of the CDR3 is 16 residues. The ends lost 5 bases at V and 6 bases at J; junction bases unmatched: 14. Sequencing was performed on PBMCs. The chain links TRBV5-1 to TRBJ2-1; 7 bases align to TRBD2. The clonotype originates from a man between 25 and 39 years old in good health and CMV-seropositive. The CDR3 bases are TGCGCCAGCAGGTTGACGGGGGGACCGGACGGCAATGAGCAGTTCTTC. Translation gives CASRLTGGPDGNEQFF.